What follows is one T cell receptor beta chain and its context. TCRdb's copy holds only in-frame clones and misses some; the assay was immunoSEQ multiplex PCR. This sample has about 16,000 clones; around 92% occur once, and the top ten carry about 23%. The treatment denotes: randomized to nivolumab then ipilimumab (arm A) or the reverse (arm B). The source of the sample is a study of sequential checkpoint blockade in melanoma. The CDR3 sequence is 13 residues long. V lost 6 bases and J lost 4, with 12 bases in between. Looked up from germline, CDR1 is MNHEY and CDR2 is SVGAGI. Sequences were derived from CD8+ T cells sorted from blood (inferred from file names), sampled from a patient given nivolumab and ipilimumab in sequence. The chain joins TRBV6-5 to TRBJ1-2; TRBD1 might be the D (6 bases). The receptor comes from a human donor with melanoma. In nucleotides, the CDR3 is TGTGCCAGCAGCCCCGGACAGCTCTATGGCTACACCTTC. This gives the protein CASSPGQLYGYTF.